This TCR beta chain was recorded in a study of shared clonotypes between healthy human individuals. Generated by immunoSEQ multiplex PCR, the TCRdb table keeps only in-frame clones and is missing some. Altogether some 2.1 million clones are present, roughly 95% being singletons, with the ten largest covering 0.13%. This CDR3 comprises 14 residues. V was pared by 4 bases and J by 2 bases, with 6 bases of the junction left unmatched. Germline CDR1 reads SGHRS; CDR2 reads YFSETQ. About this clone itself: A read error may be the cause here, since a much bigger clone is one base away.

This TCR came from a man younger than 35 in good health. Sequencing input: naive CD4+ T cells sorted from blood. Subset described: CD45RA+ positively selected. The chain combines TRBV5-1 with TRBJ2-7; TRBD1 matches at 7 bases. The CDR3 loop reads CASSTGQATYEQYF. For the CDR3, the DNA is TGCGCCAGCAGCACCGGACAGGCAACCTACGAGCAGTACTTC.